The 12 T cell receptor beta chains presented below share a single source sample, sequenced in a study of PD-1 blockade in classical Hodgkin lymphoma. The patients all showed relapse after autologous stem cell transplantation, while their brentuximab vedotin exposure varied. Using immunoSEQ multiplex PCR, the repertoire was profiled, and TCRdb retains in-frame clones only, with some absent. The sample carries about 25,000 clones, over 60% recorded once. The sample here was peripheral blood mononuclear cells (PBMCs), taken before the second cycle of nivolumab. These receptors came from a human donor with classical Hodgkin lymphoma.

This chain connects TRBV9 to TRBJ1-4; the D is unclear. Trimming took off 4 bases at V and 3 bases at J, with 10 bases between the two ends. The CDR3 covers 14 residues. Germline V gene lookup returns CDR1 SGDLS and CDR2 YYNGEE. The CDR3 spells CASSPRGANEKLFF. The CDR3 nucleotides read TGTGCCAGCAGCCCCAGAGGAGCTAATGAAAAACTGTTTTTT.

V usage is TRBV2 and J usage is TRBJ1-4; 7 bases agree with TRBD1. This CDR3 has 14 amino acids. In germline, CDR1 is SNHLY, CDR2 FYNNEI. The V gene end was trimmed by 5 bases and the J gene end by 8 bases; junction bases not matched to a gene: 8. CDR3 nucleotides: TGTGCCAGCAGTTCCGGGACAGCCTACGAAAAACTGTTTTTT. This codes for CASSSGTAYEKLFF.

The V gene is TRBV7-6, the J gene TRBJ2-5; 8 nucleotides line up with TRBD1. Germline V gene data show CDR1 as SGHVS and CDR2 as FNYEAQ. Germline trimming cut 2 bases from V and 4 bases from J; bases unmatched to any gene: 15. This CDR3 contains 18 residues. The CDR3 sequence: CASSLSPGGDPRRETQYF. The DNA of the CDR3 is TGTGCCAGCAGCTTATCTCCAGGGGGCGATCCCCGGAGAGAGACCCAGTACTTC. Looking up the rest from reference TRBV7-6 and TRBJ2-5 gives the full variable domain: GAGVSQSPRYKVTKRGQDVALRCDPISGHVSLYWYRQALGQGPEFLTYFNYEAQQDKSGLPNDRFSAERPEGSISTLTIQRTEQRDSAMYRCASSLSPGGDPRRETQYFGPGTRLLVL.

CDR3 protein: CASSKTGDQAHYGYTF. The CDR3, as DNA: TGTGCCAGCAGCAAAACGGGGGACCAAGCCCACTATGGCTACACCTTC. The chain is built from TRBV21-1 and TRBJ1-2. TRBV21-1 corresponds to a pseudogene. This CDR3 is built from 16 residues.

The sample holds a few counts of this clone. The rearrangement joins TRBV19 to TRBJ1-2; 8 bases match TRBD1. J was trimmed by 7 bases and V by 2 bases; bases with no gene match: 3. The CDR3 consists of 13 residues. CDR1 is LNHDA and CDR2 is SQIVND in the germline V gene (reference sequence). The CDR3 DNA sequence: TGTGCCAGTAGTATAACGACAGGGGTTGGCTACACCTTC. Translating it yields CASSITTGVGYTF.

In DNA form, the CDR3 reads TGTGCCAGCAGTGATGGACTAGCGGGAGGGTACGAGCAGTACTTC. The encoded protein is CASSDGLAGGYEQYF. V is TRBV14 and J is TRBJ2-7; 15 bases line up with TRBD2. The CDR3 has 15 residues. V dropped 6 bases and J dropped 4; count of bases not matched to a gene: 4. Germline-derived CDR1 and CDR2 are SGHDN and FVKESK.

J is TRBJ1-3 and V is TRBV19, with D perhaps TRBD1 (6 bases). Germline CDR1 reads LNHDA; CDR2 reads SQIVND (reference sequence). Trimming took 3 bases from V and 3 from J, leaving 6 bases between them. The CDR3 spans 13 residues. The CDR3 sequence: CASSMDSGNTIYF. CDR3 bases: TGTGCCAGTAGTATGGACAGTGGAAACACCATATATTTT.

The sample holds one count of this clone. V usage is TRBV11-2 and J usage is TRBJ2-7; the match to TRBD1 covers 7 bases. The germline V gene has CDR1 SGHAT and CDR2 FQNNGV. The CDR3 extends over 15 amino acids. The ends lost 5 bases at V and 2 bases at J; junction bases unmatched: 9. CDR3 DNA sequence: TGTGCCAGCAGCAGGACAGGCCAAAACACCTACGAGCAGTACTTC. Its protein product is CASSRTGQNTYEQYF.

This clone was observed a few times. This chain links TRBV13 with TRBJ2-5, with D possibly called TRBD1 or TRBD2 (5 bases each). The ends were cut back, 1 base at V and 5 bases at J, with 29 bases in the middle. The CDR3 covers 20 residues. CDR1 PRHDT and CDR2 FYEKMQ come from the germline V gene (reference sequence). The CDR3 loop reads CASSLEGWGAGYPNPETQYF. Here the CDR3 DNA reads TGTGCCAGCAGCTTAGAGGGTTGGGGAGCAGGGTATCCCAATCCGGAGACCCAGTACTTC.

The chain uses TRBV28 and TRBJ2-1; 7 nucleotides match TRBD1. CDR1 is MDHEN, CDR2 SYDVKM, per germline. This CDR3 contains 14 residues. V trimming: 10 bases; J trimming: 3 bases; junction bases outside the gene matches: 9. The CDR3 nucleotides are TGTGCCACCGATCCAGGGGGATTCTACAATGAGCAGTTCTTC. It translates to CATDPGGFYNEQFF.

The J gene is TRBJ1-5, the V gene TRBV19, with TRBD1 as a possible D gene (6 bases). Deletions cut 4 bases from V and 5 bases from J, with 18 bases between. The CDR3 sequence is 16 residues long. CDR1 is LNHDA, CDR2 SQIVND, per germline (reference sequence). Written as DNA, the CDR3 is TGTGCCAGTAGTACCCCACAGGGAAGGGGGGATCAGCCCCAGCATTTT. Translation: CASSTPQGRGDQPQHF.

The CDR3 sequence: CSIQSQGNYGYTF. In DNA form, the CDR3 reads TGCAGCATACAATCACAGGGCAACTATGGCTACACCTTC. This chain links TRBV29-1 with TRBJ1-2, with TRBD1 as a possible D gene (6 bases). The CDR3 extends over 13 amino acids. Per germline, CDR1 SQVTM and CDR2 ANQGSEA. The germline V and J ends were trimmed by 8 bases and 2 bases, with 15 bases remaining between them.